The rows below give T cell receptor beta chains drawn from one sample of a study of control samples from healthy donors and cancer patients. Using immunoSEQ multiplex PCR, the repertoire was profiled, and TCRdb retains in-frame clones only, with some absent. The table has around 95,000 clones, over 75% seen once; the top ten hold approximately 20%. Specimen: blood. These receptor sequences come from a woman in her 50s in good health. Both conserved end residues are part of each CDR3. The D gene is left open where the match is weak. Part of the rows lack a size; the others show once, few, many or a class for expanded clones.

V gene	CDR3 length	clone size	J gene	D gene	CDR3 DNA	CDR3 protein
TRBV19	16	once	TRBJ2-1	-	TGTGCCAGTAGTATTCAAGAAGACTCCATCTACAATGAGCAGTTCTTC	CASSIQEDSIYNEQFF
TRBV5-6	16	-	TRBJ2-6	-	TGTGCCAGCAGCTTGGCCCACATCTCTGGGGCCAACGTCCTGACTTTC	CASSLAHISGANVLTF
TRBV2	14	-	TRBJ2-2	TRBD2	TGTGCCAGCAGGACCCAGCGGGATCCTCCGGAGCTGTTTTTT	CASRTQRDPPELFF
TRBV6-6	14	-	TRBJ2-1	-	TGTGCCAGCAGTTACTCCGGAGGTGGGATTGAGCAGTTCTTC	CASSYSGGGIEQFF
TRBV6-4	14	few	TRBJ2-4	-	TGTGCCAGCAGTGACCAGGCTGGTGCGGACATTCAGTACTTC	CASSDQAGADIQYF
TRBV29-1	15	-	TRBJ1-1	-	TGCAGCGTTAGGGTGAGTAGAACTCAGAACACTGAAGCTTTCTTT	CSVRVSRTQNTEAFF
TRBV10-2	15	once	TRBJ1-3	-	TGCGCCAGCAGGGTGGGCAGCACCTCTGGAAACACCATATATTTT	CASRVGSTSGNTIYF
TRBV18	15	few	TRBJ2-2	TRBD2	TGTGCCAGCTCACCGACTAGCGGGAGCCCCGGGGAGCTGTTTTTT	CASSPTSGSPGELFF
TRBV7-9	15	-	TRBJ1-1	-	TGTGCCAGCAGCTGGGGACTAGTTATGAACACTGAAGCTTTCTTT	CASSWGLVMNTEAFF
TRBV3-1/TRBV3-2	17	-	TRBJ1-3	TRBD1	TGTGCCAGCAGCCAAGAACAGGGGATTTACTCTGGAAACACCATATATTTT	CASSQEQGIYSGNTIYF
TRBV14	18	-	TRBJ2-1	TRBD2	TGTGCCAGCAGCTCCTTCTGGACTAGCGGGAGATCCTACAATGAGCAGTTCTTC	CASSSFWTSGRSYNEQFF
TRBV19	16	-	TRBJ1-6	-	TGTGCCAGTACCCTAACGGGCATCACCTATAATTCACCCCTCCACTTT	CASTLTGITYNSPLHF
TRBV5-1	14	few	TRBJ2-1	-	TGCGCCAGCAGCTGGGGGACATCCCTTGATGAGCAGTTCTTC	CASSWGTSLDEQFF
TRBV10-2	12	-	TRBJ2-2	-	TGCGCCAGCGAGGGACTTACCGGGGAGCTGTTTTTT	CASEGLTGELFF
TRBV19	11	once	TRBJ2-3	-	TGTGCCAGTAGAGTAACAGATACGCAGTATTTT	CASRVTDTQYF
TRBV7-3	14	-	TRBJ1-1	-	TGTGCCAGCAGTCCCATGGGGATGAACACTGAAGCTTTCTTT	CASSPMGMNTEAFF
TRBV7-2	14	-	TRBJ2-3	-	TGTGCCAGCAGCTTAGTCGGTGGCGCAGATACGCAGTATTTT	CASSLVGGADTQYF
TRBV25-1	15	-	TRBJ2-3	TRBD1	TGTGCCAGCAGTGAGAGACAGGGGATTAAACATACGCAGTATTTT	CASSERQGIKHTQYF
TRBV25-1	16	-	TRBJ2-3	TRBD1	TGTGCCAGCAGTAGTGCCGGGACAGGGGGGGTAGATACGCAGTATTTT	CASSSAGTGGVDTQYF
TRBV7-9	15	-	TRBJ2-7	-	TGTGCCAGCAGCAAACAGGCTCACCCCGGGCGCGAGCAGTACTTC	CASSKQAHPGREQYF
TRBV7-9	15	-	TRBJ1-5	-	TGTGCCAGCAGCCCCCCCGATTATAGCAATCAGCCCCAGCATTTT	CASSPPDYSNQPQHF
TRBV5-1	15	-	TRBJ2-6	-	TGCGCCAGCAGCTTGGAGGGCCCTGGGGCCAACGTCCTGACTTTC	CASSLEGPGANVLTF
TRBV5-1	14	once	TRBJ2-1	-	TGCGCCAGCAGCTTGGAGGGGGTATACAATGAGCAGTTCTTC	CASSLEGVYNEQFF
TRBV27	16	-	TRBJ2-1	-	TGTGCCAGCAGTTTCTTTAGCCCGAGCCTAGAAAATGAGCAGTTCTTC	CASSFFSPSLENEQFF
TRBV7-9	15	-	TRBJ2-3	-	TGTGCCAGCAGCCCGAGGTATCAGCGCACAGATACGCAGTATTTT	CASSPRYQRTDTQYF
TRBV7-3	15	few	TRBJ2-1	TRBD1	TGTGCCAGCAGCTCGGGACAGGGGTCCTACAATGAGCAGTTCTTC	CASSSGQGSYNEQFF
TRBV6-5	15	-	TRBJ2-3	TRBD2	TGTGCCAGCGGGACTAGCGGGGGGGCGACGGATACGCAGTATTTT	CASGTSGGATDTQYF
TRBV15	15	-	TRBJ1-6	-	TGTGCCACCAGGCATTGGGAACAGGCCAATTCACCCCTCCACTTT	CATRHWEQANSPLHF
TRBV5-1	16	-	TRBJ2-5	-	TGCGCCAGCAGCTGGCAGGGTGGGGGTGGCCAAGAGACCCAGTACTTC	CASSWQGGGGQETQYF
TRBV6-5	16	-	TRBJ2-1	-	TGTGCCAGCAGTTACTCGAAACAGGGTCCCTACAATGAGCAGTTCTTC	CASSYSKQGPYNEQFF
TRBV5-4	15	-	TRBJ2-1	TRBD2	TGTGCCAGCAGCTTGTATACTAGCGGGGGAAATGAGCAGTTCTTC	CASSLYTSGGNEQFF
TRBV7-2	13	-	TRBJ1-2	-	TGTGCCAGCAGCTTGACAGGTGGCTATGGCTACACCTTC	CASSLTGGYGYTF
TRBV3-1/TRBV3-2	15	-	TRBJ1-3	-	TGTGCCAGCAGCTTAAACCTAACCCTCGGAAACACCATATATTTT	CASSLNLTLGNTIYF
TRBV4-2	17	-	TRBJ2-4	-	TGTGCCAGCAGCCAGAGGACAGAAGTAGCCTGGGGAAACATTCAGTACTTC	CASSQRTEVAWGNIQYF
TRBV6-2/TRBV6-3	15	few	TRBJ1-2	-	TGTGCCAGCAGTTTGCTGGGTAACACAAGCCCTGGCTACACCTTC	CASSLLGNTSPGYTF
TRBV18	13	-	TRBJ2-7	-	TGTGCCAGCTCACCACAGGCAATCGCCGAGGAGTACTTC	CASSPQAIAEEYF
TRBV5-1	14	-	TRBJ1-1	TRBD1	TGCGCCAGCAGCTTTTACAGGGGAGGAACTGAAGCTTTCTTT	CASSFYRGGTEAFF
TRBV2	13	once	TRBJ2-7	-	TGTGCCAGCAGCCCCGGTTGGCTCCGCGAGCAGTACTTC	CASSPGWLREQYF
TRBV19	15	-	TRBJ2-3	-	TGTGCCAGTAGCCTCCGGACAGTTAGCACAGATACGCAGTATTTT	CASSLRTVSTDTQYF
TRBV2	13	-	TRBJ2-3	-	TGTGCCAGCACGGGCGGTACCACAGATACGCAGTATTTT	CASTGGTTDTQYF
TRBV7-2	12	-	TRBJ2-1	-	TGTGCCAGCAGCGTCACAGGCAATGAGCAGTTCTTC	CASSVTGNEQFF
TRBV6-2/TRBV6-3	15	once	TRBJ1-5	-	TGTGCCAGCAGTTACGGGGCAGGGTACAATCAGCCCCAGCATTTT	CASSYGAGYNQPQHF
TRBV27	16	-	TRBJ2-2	TRBD2	TGTGCCAGCAGCCCTCGAAGCGGGGGGAACACCGGGGAGCTGTTTTTT	CASSPRSGGNTGELFF
TRBV7-7	13	-	TRBJ2-2	TRBD1	TGTGCCAGCAGCTTGTCCGGGACAGGGGTACTGTTTTTT	CASSLSGTGVLFF
TRBV5-1	13	-	TRBJ1-5	-	TGCGCCAGCTCCCGGGACATTAATCAGCCCCAGCATTTT	CASSRDINQPQHF
TRBV30	14	-	TRBJ1-3	TRBD1	TGTGCCTGGAAGGGGGAAAGGGGGCTGAACACCATATATTTT	CAWKGERGLNTIYF
TRBV2	12	once	TRBJ2-7	TRBD1	TGTGCCACGGGGACAGGTTTTTACGAGCAGTACTTC	CATGTGFYEQYF
TRBV18	18	-	TRBJ2-6	-	TGTGCCAGCTCACCATATATAGGGCTAAGCTCTGGGGCCAACGTCCTGACTTTC	CASSPYIGLSSGANVLTF
TRBV6-6	16	-	TRBJ2-5	-	TGTGCCAGCAGTTACTCGGGGGCTAGCGGACAAGAGACCCAGTACTTC	CASSYSGASGQETQYF
TRBV5-4	17	few	TRBJ2-7	TRBD2	TGTGCCAGCAGCTTGGTGTCTAGCGGGGACCGATCCTACGAGCAGTACTTC	CASSLVSSGDRSYEQYF
TRBV24-1	13	few	TRBJ1-1	-	TGTGCCACCAGTGATTCTCGGCGACCTGAAGCTTTCTTT	CATSDSRRPEAFF
TRBV10-3	16	once	TRBJ2-3	-	TGTGCCATCAGTGAGCCGGCTACGGGTAGCACAGATACGCAGTATTTT	CAISEPATGSTDTQYF
TRBV4-3	16	-	TRBJ2-2	TRBD2	TGCGCCAGCAGCCGAGGGACTAGTTCCGTCCCCGGGGAGCTGTTTTTT	CASSRGTSSVPGELFF
TRBV10-1	15	-	TRBJ2-5	TRBD2	TGCGCCAGCAGTGAAACTAGCGGGGGACAAGAGACCCAGTACTTC	CASSETSGGQETQYF
TRBV5-4	14	-	TRBJ1-1	TRBD1	TGTGCCAGCAGCACCGGGACAGAGACCCATGAAGCTTTCTTT	CASSTGTETHEAFF
TRBV6-2/TRBV6-3	16	once	TRBJ1-1	-	TGTGCCAGCAGCGAAACGGATGGGCGGGGGAACACTGAAGCTTTCTTT	CASSETDGRGNTEAFF
TRBV30	12	-	TRBJ1-5	-	TGTGCCTGGAGTGCGGGGGTTCAGCCCCAGCATTTT	CAWSAGVQPQHF
TRBV6-6	12	few	TRBJ1-6	-	TGTGCCAGCAGTTCCGGGAATTCACCCCTCCACTTT	CASSSGNSPLHF